The 16 T cell receptor beta chains in this list originate from one sample, sequenced in a study of shared clonotypes between healthy human individuals. Using immunoSEQ multiplex PCR, the repertoire was profiled, and TCRdb retains in-frame clones only, with some absent. The table lists about 2 million clones, about 95% of them singletons, with around 1% in the top ten. The naive CD8 subset, CD45RO-negative cells positively selected for CCR7, excluded terminally differentiated effector memory CD45RA+ cells. Sequenced input: naive CD8+ T cells sorted from blood. These receptors came from a man younger than 35 in good health.

V usage is TRBV2 and J usage is TRBJ2-1; no definite D call. The CDR3 covers 15 residues. CDR1 and CDR2 from the germline V gene are SNHLY and FYNNEI. Trimming cost V 10 bases and J 0 bases, with 16 bases left between them. The CDR3, as DNA: TGTGCCAACCCCGTGATGGAGAGCTCCTACAATGAGCAGTTCTTC. Its protein product is CANPVMESSYNEQFF.

This sequence joins TRBV5-8 and TRBJ2-1; 9 positions agree with TRBD1. CDR1 SGHTS and CDR2 YDEGEE come from the germline V gene. The CDR3 contains 15 residues. The J segment lost 4 bases and the V segment lost 5 bases, leaving 7 bases of the junction unmatched. CDR3 nucleotides: TGTGCCAGCAGTCCCGGGACAGGGTCTTACAATGAGCAGTTCTTC. This sequence encodes CASSPGTGSYNEQFF.

J is TRBJ1-2 and V is TRBV5-4; tentatively, D is TRBD1 (6 bases). V was trimmed by 4 bases and J by 7 bases, leaving 14 bases between them. Germline V gene lookup returns CDR1 SGHNT and CDR2 YYREEE (reference sequence). The CDR3 totals 13 residues. In nucleotides, the CDR3 is TGTGCCAGCAGCCTCCGGGGGGCAGGTGGCTACACCTTC. The encoded protein is CASSLRGAGGYTF.

The chain couples TRBV30 to TRBJ2-7; 8 bases fit TRBD1. The germline gives CDR1 GTSNPN, CDR2 SVGIG (reference sequence). This CDR3 spans 13 amino acids. J lost 0 bases, V lost 3 bases, and 1 base had no gene match. CDR3 amino acids: CAWRDRASYEQYF. In DNA, the CDR3 is TGTGCCTGGAGGGACAGGGCCTCCTACGAGCAGTACTTC.

A note on this clone: Other DNA sequences in this specimen translate into the identical CDR3. The rearrangement links TRBV9 to TRBJ2-7; D might be TRBD1 (6 bases). The V gene lost 1 base and the J gene lost 1 base, with 6 bases spanning the gap. Germline values: CDR1 SGDLS, CDR2 YYNGEE. The CDR3 runs 13 residues. The CDR3 bases are TGTGCCAGCAGCGTACAGGGGTCCTACGAGCAGTACTTC. It is translated as CASSVQGSYEQYF.

The chain joins TRBV28 to TRBJ2-3; 7 bases are a match to TRBD1. The ends lost 3 bases at V and 1 base at J; junction bases unmatched: 7. The CDR3 loop spans 16 amino acids. Germline V lookup: CDR1 MDHEN, CDR2 SYDVKM. The CDR3 nucleotides read TGTGCCAGCAGTTTGACAGGGTCCGGGGGCACAGATACGCAGTATTTT. It yields the protein CASSLTGSGGTDTQYF.

This clone was recorded once. The chain uses TRBV7-9 and TRBJ1-2; TRBD1 aligns across 7 bases. The V and J ends lost 0 bases and 5 bases, in that order; junction bases with no gene match: 6. CDR1 is SEHNR and CDR2 is FQNEAQ in the germline V gene (reference sequence). This CDR3 is 15 amino acids long. The CDR3 DNA reads as TGTGCCAGCAGCTTAGCTGGGACAGCCCCTTATGGCTACACCTTC. This translates into CASSLAGTAPYGYTF.

The chain carries TRBV15 and TRBJ1-4; 9 positions agree with TRBD1. The germline gives CDR1 LNHNV, CDR2 YYDKDF (reference sequence). The CDR3 is made up of 16 amino acids. J was trimmed by 17 bases and V by 0 bases; bases with no gene match: 16. The CDR3 sequence is CATSRDLMAERQGDFF. CDR3 DNA sequence: TGTGCCACCAGCAGAGATCTTATGGCTGAACGACAGGGGGACTTTTTT. Supplemented by reference TRBV15 and TRBJ1-4, the full variable domain reads DAMVIQNPRYQVTQFGKPVTLSCSQTLNHNVMYWYQQKSSQAPKLLFHYYDKDFNNEADTPDNFQSRRPNTSFCFLDIRSPGLGDTAMYLCATSRDLMAERQGDFFGSGTQLSVL.

The chain couples TRBV5-6 to TRBJ1-2; tentatively, D is TRBD1 (6 bases). Germline V gene data show CDR1 as SGHDT and CDR2 as YYEEEE. This CDR3 comprises 15 residues. V was shortened by 4 bases and J by 8 bases, with 21 bases between the two germline ends. CDR3 protein: CASSPWTDPLWGYTF. CDR3 sequence (DNA): TGTGCCAGCAGCCCATGGACAGACCCTCTATGGGGCTACACCTTC.

The chain employs TRBV4-3 and TRBJ1-2; 10 bases match TRBD1. V was clipped by 5 bases and J by 4 bases; unmatched bases: 7. The CDR3 spans 15 residues. The germline CDR1 and CDR2 sequences are LGHNA and YSLEER. This CDR3 is CASSDGTGEAYGYTF. The CDR3 coding sequence is TGCGCCAGCAGCGACGGGACAGGGGAAGCCTATGGCTACACCTTC.

The chain couples TRBV4-1 to TRBJ2-7, with 8 bases matching TRBD2. Germline V gene data show CDR1 as MGHRA and CDR2 as YSYEKL. V lost 4 bases to trimming and J lost 3 bases; unmatched junction nucleotides: 8. The CDR3 covers 15 residues. The chain's CDR3 is CASSPRGAGGYEQYF. CDR3 coding DNA: TGCGCCAGCAGCCCCCGCGGGGCGGGGGGCTACGAGCAGTACTTC.

V is TRBV28 and J is TRBJ2-1; unclear D gene. The V gene's germline CDR1 is MDHEN and CDR2 SYDVKM. This CDR3 contains 14 residues. V shed 3 bases and J shed 7 bases, with 13 bases lying between them. The CDR3 protein is CASSFEFRRNEQFF. The CDR3 nucleotides read TGTGCCAGCAGTTTTGAATTCCGGAGAAATGAGCAGTTCTTC. The whole variable domain, filled in from reference TRBV28 and TRBJ2-1, reads DVKVTQSSRYLVKRTGEKVFLECVQDMDHENMFWYRQDPGLGLRLIYFSYDVKMKEKGDIPEGYSVSREKKERFSLILESASTNQTSMYLCASSFEFRRNEQFFGPGTRLTVL.

The chain joins TRBV27 to TRBJ2-2, with D perhaps TRBD1 or TRBD2 (5 bases each). The CDR3 has 15 amino acids. The V end lost 4 bases, the J end lost 1 base, and 10 bases lay between the germline ends. Germline assignment: CDR1 MNHEY and CDR2 SMNVEV (reference sequence). CDR3 DNA: TGTGCCAGCAGTTGGGACCACCTGAACACCGGGGAGCTGTTTTTT. It yields the protein CASSWDHLNTGELFF.

This rearrangement joins TRBV6-5 to TRBJ1-3, with D uncertain. The CDR3 has 14 residues. V gave up 5 bases and J gave up 2 bases, with 10 bases separating them. Germline CDR1 and CDR2: MNHEY and SVGAGI. CDR3 in amino acids: CASSLTDPGNTIYF. DNA of the CDR3: TGTGCCAGCAGTCTGACCGACCCTGGAAACACCATATATTTT.

Concerning this clone: At one end, the junction sequence differs from germline, possibly due to a read error. The J gene is TRBJ2-5, the V gene TRBV7-7; 7 bases map to TRBD2. The CDR3 is 18 amino acids. Germline values: CDR1 SSHAT, CDR2 FNYEAQ (reference sequence). DNA for the CDR3: TGTGCTAGCAGCTTAGATCCGCCGGGGGGTGAACCCGAGGAGACCCAGTACTTC. This codes for CASSLDPPGGEPEETQYF.

The chain combines TRBV28 with TRBJ2-7; 8 nucleotides match TRBD1. V lost 4 bases to trimming and J lost 1 base; unmatched junction nucleotides: 12. Germline CDR1 is MDHEN and CDR2 is SYDVKM. The CDR3 is made up of 17 amino acids. For the CDR3, the DNA is TGTGCCAGCAGTTCCGACAGGGGACTTACTATATCCTACGAGCAGTACTTC. Encoded protein: CASSSDRGLTISYEQYF.